One sample yielded the 26 T cell receptor beta chains listed below, sequenced in a study of blood T cell repertoires in COVID-19. The protocol was immunoSEQ multiplex PCR, while the TCRdb copy is restricted to in-frame clones and leaves out a portion. The sample contains around 280,000 clones, about 87% of which appear only once. Sequencing was performed on peripheral blood. The source of these receptors is a man in his 70s with acute or convalescent COVID-19.

This clone came up a few times. This sequence joins TRBV24-1 and TRBJ1-4, with D possibly being TRBD1 (5 bases). CDR3 length: 15 residues. The V end was cut by 4 bases, the J end by 0 bases, with 8 bases between. Per the germline V gene, CDR1 is KGHDR and CDR2 is SFDVKD. The CDR3 sequence: CATSDSGPTNEKLFF. The CDR3 nucleotides are TGTGCCACCAGTGACTCAGGGCCAACTAATGAAAAACTGTTTTTT.

This clone was recorded only once. This chain connects TRBV6-5 to TRBJ1-5; 9 positions match TRBD1. Per the germline V gene, CDR1 is MNHEY and CDR2 is SVGAGI. There are 14 residues in the CDR3. The V gene end was trimmed by 2 bases and the J gene end by 8 bases; junction bases not matched to a gene: 4. As DNA, the CDR3 is TGTGCCAGCAGTTACACAGGGGGCGCGGAGCCCCAGCATTTT. This sequence encodes CASSYTGGAEPQHF.

V is TRBV9 and J is TRBJ1-2; possibly TRBD1 for D (6 bases). Germline CDR1 and CDR2: SGDLS and YYNGEE. V shed 3 bases and J shed 4 bases, with 22 bases lying between them. The CDR3 has 17 residues. The CDR3 reads CASSGRGYGGGSYGYTF. CDR3 DNA: TGTGCCAGCAGCGGAAGGGGGTATGGGGGCGGCAGCTATGGCTACACCTTC. The full variable domain, completed using reference TRBV9 and TRBJ1-2, is DSGVTQTPKHLITATGQRVTLRCSPRSGDLSVYWYQQSLDQGLQFLIQYYNGEERAKGNILERFSAQQFPDLHSELNLSSLELGDSALYFCASSGRGYGGGSYGYTFGSGTRLTVV.

This chain connects TRBV3-1 (or the pseudogene TRBV3-2) to TRBJ2-3; 7 bases align to TRBD1. V lost 5 bases to trimming and J lost 4 bases; unmatched junction nucleotides: 15. Germline V gives CDR1 LGHDT, CDR2 YNNKEL (reference sequence). This CDR3 is 17 amino acids long. The CDR3 DNA reads as TGTGCCAGCAGCGCAGGACAGGCCTCCTTGGGCGCAGATACGCAGTATTTT. The encoded protein is CASSAGQASLGADTQYF.

The genes are TRBV10-3 and TRBJ1-1; perhaps TRBD1 as D (5 bases). V dropped 4 bases and J dropped 3 bases, with 9 bases sitting between them. This CDR3 comprises 13 residues. Germline assignment: CDR1 ENHRY and CDR2 SYGVKD. CDR3 protein: CAISGGRDTEAFF. CDR3 bases: TGTGCCATCAGTGGGGGCAGGGACACTGAAGCTTTCTTT.

The CDR3 nucleotides are TGTGCCAGCAGTGAAAGGACTAGCGCCAAATCCGCCGGGGAGCTGTTTTTT. Protein product: CASSERTSAKSAGELFF. The gene calls are TRBV2 and TRBJ2-2, with 9 positions matching TRBD2. V lost 2 bases, J lost 6 bases, and 10 bases stayed unmatched. CDR1 and CDR2 (germline): SNHLY, FYNNEI. The CDR3 runs to 17 residues.

V is TRBV4-3 and J is TRBJ2-7; no firm D call. Germline V CDR1 and CDR2: LGHNA, YSLEER. Deletions cut 3 bases from V and 3 bases from J, with 9 bases between. The CDR3 has 13 amino acids. In DNA form, the CDR3 reads TGCGCCAGCAGCCAGACGTCGGGCTACGAGCAGTACTTC. It encodes CASSQTSGYEQYF.

This rearrangement joins TRBV5-1 to TRBJ1-5; D possibly corresponds to TRBD1 (5 bases). The CDR3 is 15 residues long. Germline loops: CDR1 SGHRS, CDR2 YFSETQ. Between the trimmed V and J ends, which lost 1 base and 5 bases, there was a span of 13 bases. The CDR3 reads CASSLSQGGDQPQHF. As DNA, the CDR3 is TGCGCCAGCAGCTTGAGCCAGGGAGGCGATCAGCCCCAGCATTTT.

J is TRBJ2-7 and V is TRBV5-6, with 9 bases fitting TRBD1. The CDR3 is made up of 14 amino acids. Germline V lookup: CDR1 SGHDT, CDR2 YYEEEE. V was pared by 4 bases and J by 0 bases, with 2 bases of the junction left unmatched. The CDR3 region is CASSEQGASYEQYF. CDR3 in DNA: TGTGCCAGCAGCGAACAGGGGGCCTCCTACGAGCAGTACTTC.

The chain recombines TRBV19 with TRBJ2-7; 7 bases match TRBD2. Germline CDR1 LNHDA, CDR2 SQIVND (reference sequence). The CDR3 is 13 residues long. The ends lost 4 bases at V and 5 bases at J; junction bases unmatched: 5. CDR3 nucleotides: TGTGCCAGTAGTAAACGACTAGCCCACGAGCAGTACTTC. Amino acids: CASSKRLAHEQYF. The full variable domain, completed using reference TRBV19 and TRBJ2-7, is DGGITQSPKYLFRKEGQNVTLSCEQNLNHDAMYWYRQDPGQGLRLIYYSQIVNDFQKGDIAEGYSVSREKKESFPLTVTSAQKNPTAFYLCASSKRLAHEQYFGPGTRLTVT.

V and J are TRBV20-1 and TRBJ2-2; a weak D match, TRBD1 (6 bases). Germline V gene lookup returns CDR1 DFQATT and CDR2 SNEGSKA (reference sequence). The length of the CDR3 is 14 residues. Trimming shortened V by 3 bases and J by 1 base, and 9 bases separated the two germline ends. CDR3 amino acids: CSASMTGNTGELFF. In DNA form, the CDR3 reads TGCAGTGCTAGTATGACAGGGAACACCGGGGAGCTGTTTTTT.

Here the CDR3 DNA reads TGTGCTAGTGGTTTGGTTTTGTCAGGGGAAAGGTTCGTTGAAGCTTTCTTT. Its translation: CASGLVLSGERFVEAFF. V and J are TRBV12-5 and TRBJ1-1, with a tentative D call TRBD1 (6 bases). V lost 0 bases, J lost 7 bases, and 21 bases lay in between. CDR1 and CDR2 from the germline V gene are LGHNT and FRNRAP. CDR3 length equals 17 residues.

This clone occurred a few times. The gene calls are TRBV5-1 and TRBJ2-1; D uncertain. Trimming removed 2 bases at V and 6 bases at J, with 15 bases between. The CDR3 spans 15 residues. Germline CDR1 SGHRS, CDR2 YFSETQ. The CDR3 sequence: CASSFATATINEQFF. CDR3 coding DNA: TGCGCCAGCAGCTTCGCCACAGCTACCATCAATGAGCAGTTCTTC.

This clone was seen only a few times. The chain is built from TRBV5-8 and TRBJ1-6; no clear D. Germline values: CDR1 SGHTS, CDR2 YDEGEE. Trimming stripped 3 bases from V and 0 bases from J, with 4 bases between. CDR3 size: 14 residues. CDR3 in DNA: TGTGCCAGCAGCTATCACTCCTATAATTCACCCCTCCACTTT. This sequence encodes CASSYHSYNSPLHF.

The V call is TRBV5-4, the J call TRBJ2-1; TRBD2 matches 12 bases. The ends lost 1 base at V and 7 bases at J; junction bases unmatched: 6. The CDR3 spans 16 residues. Germline V CDR1 and CDR2: SGHNT, YYREEE (reference sequence). The CDR3 DNA is TGTGCCAGCAGCTTGAGCCTAGCGGGAGGGGTAAATGAGCAGTTCTTC. This gives the protein CASSLSLAGGVNEQFF.

This clone was seen once. The rearrangement joins TRBV19 to TRBJ1-2, with 9 nucleotides matching TRBD1. The CDR3 is 15 residues long. With V trimmed by 7 bases and J by 2 bases, 8 bases remained unmatched. CDR1 LNHDA and CDR2 SQIVND come from the germline V gene (reference sequence). The CDR3 protein is CASTPQTGGNYGYTF. The CDR3 bases are TGTGCCAGTACCCCGCAGACAGGGGGAAACTATGGCTACACCTTC.

The J gene is TRBJ2-2, the V gene TRBV19; 8 bases map to TRBD1. CDR3 length: 16 residues. In germline, CDR1 is LNHDA, CDR2 SQIVND (reference sequence). V gave up 5 bases and J gave up 8 bases; unmatched junction bases: 13. The CDR3 DNA reads as TGTGCCAGTAGTGCGGGGACAGGATTTCCTCGGGGGGAGCTGTTTTTT. Amino acids: CASSAGTGFPRGELFF. The whole variable domain, remainder taken from reference TRBV19 and TRBJ2-2, is DGGITQSPKYLFRKEGQNVTLSCEQNLNHDAMYWYRQDPGQGLRLIYYSQIVNDFQKGDIAEGYSVSREKKESFPLTVTSAQKNPTAFYLCASSAGTGFPRGELFFGEGSRLTVL.

A single count supports this clone. The J gene is TRBJ1-1, the V gene TRBV5-1; D unresolved. V gave up 0 bases and J gave up 0 bases, with 9 bases separating them. The germline V gene has CDR1 SGHRS and CDR2 YFSETQ. The CDR3 spans 15 residues. The CDR3 DNA reads TGCGCCAGCAGCTTGGAAGCGGGCGTGAACACTGAAGCTTTCTTT. This sequence encodes CASSLEAGVNTEAFF.

For this clone: The junction departs from germline at one end; a sequencing error may be responsible. The CDR3 protein is CASSTDRVFVF. CDR3 bases: TGTGCCAGCAGTACGGACAGGGTATTTGTCTTC. The chain combines TRBV12-3 or TRBV12-4 with TRBJ2-7, with TRBD1 identical over 8 bases. The CDR3 totals 11 residues.

As to this clone: Other DNA sequences in the sample encode the same CDR3. The V and J genes are TRBV9 and TRBJ1-1; D remains ambiguous. The CDR3 covers 13 residues. Germline lookup yields CDR1 SGDLS and CDR2 YYNGEE. Trimming left V 2 bases short and J 1 base short, with 6 bases between. CDR3 nucleotides: TGTGCCAGCAGCGTTTCCGGGAACACTGAAGCTTTCTTT. It specifies CASSVSGNTEAFF.

With regard to this clone: The same CDR3 can be traced to other DNA sequences in this sample. The chain couples TRBV7-2 to TRBJ2-7; 9 nucleotides line up with TRBD1. J gave up 3 bases and V 1 base, and 1 base lay outside the gene matches. The CDR3 extends over 14 amino acids. Germline CDR1 is SGHTA and CDR2 is FQGNSA. The CDR3 nucleotides are TGTGCCAGCAGCTTAGTGGGACAGGGCTACGAGCAGTACTTC. Its translation is CASSLVGQGYEQYF.

This chain uses TRBV7-2 with TRBJ1-2; D may be TRBD1 (5 bases). The CDR3 runs to 14 residues. The V gene lost 2 bases and the J gene lost 5 bases, with 12 bases spanning the gap. Germline CDR1 and CDR2: SGHTA and FQGNSA. Written as DNA, the CDR3 is TGTGCCAGCAGCTTATCGCAGGGTGGATATGGCTACACCTTC. Its translation is CASSLSQGGYGYTF.

CDR3 sequence (DNA): TGTGCCAGCAGCTTAGCTTTAATTAGCGGGAGAGAGAGGAATGAGCAGTTCTTC. This gives the protein CASSLALISGRERNEQFF. This chain uses TRBV11-2 with TRBJ2-1; 9 positions agree with TRBD2. CDR3 length: 18 residues. Per germline, CDR1 SGHAT and CDR2 FQNNGV. With 1 base clipped from V and 7 bases from J, the junction kept 14 bases outside the gene matches.

V and J are TRBV6-6 and TRBJ2-1; 7 nucleotides agree with TRBD1. The CDR3 spans 15 residues. Germline CDR1 is MNHNY and CDR2 is SVGAGI (reference sequence). V lost 5 bases, J lost 7 bases, and 11 bases stayed unmatched. This CDR3 reads CASSPQGIDLNEQFF. CDR3 nucleotide sequence: TGTGCCAGCAGTCCACAGGGGATCGATCTTAATGAGCAGTTCTTC.

The CDR3 loop is CASSLFQGADSPLHF. CDR3 coding DNA: TGTGCCAGCAGCTTATTTCAGGGGGCGGATTCACCCCTCCACTTT. The V call is TRBV7-3, the J call TRBJ1-6; the match to TRBD1 covers 8 bases. Germline CDR1 is SGHTA and CDR2 is FQGTGA. This CDR3 region has 15 residues. V shed 2 bases, J shed 8 bases, and the junction held 5 bases outside the gene matches.

The V call is TRBV7-2, the J call TRBJ2-1, with D tentatively TRBD1 (6 bases). V dropped 5 bases and J dropped 3 bases, with 14 bases sitting between them. The CDR3 loop spans 15 amino acids. The germline gives CDR1 SGHTA, CDR2 FQGNSA. In DNA form, the CDR3 reads TGTGCCAGCAGCCGGGACACCTGGGGCTACAATGAGCAGTTCTTC. It is translated as CASSRDTWGYNEQFF. Drawing the rest from reference TRBV7-2 and TRBJ2-1, the complete variable domain is GAGVSQSPSNKVTEKGKDVELRCDPISGHTALYWYRQSLGQGLEFLIYFQGNSAPDKSGLPSDRFSAERTGGSVSTLTIQRTQQEDSAVYLCASSRDTWGYNEQFFGPGTRLTVL.